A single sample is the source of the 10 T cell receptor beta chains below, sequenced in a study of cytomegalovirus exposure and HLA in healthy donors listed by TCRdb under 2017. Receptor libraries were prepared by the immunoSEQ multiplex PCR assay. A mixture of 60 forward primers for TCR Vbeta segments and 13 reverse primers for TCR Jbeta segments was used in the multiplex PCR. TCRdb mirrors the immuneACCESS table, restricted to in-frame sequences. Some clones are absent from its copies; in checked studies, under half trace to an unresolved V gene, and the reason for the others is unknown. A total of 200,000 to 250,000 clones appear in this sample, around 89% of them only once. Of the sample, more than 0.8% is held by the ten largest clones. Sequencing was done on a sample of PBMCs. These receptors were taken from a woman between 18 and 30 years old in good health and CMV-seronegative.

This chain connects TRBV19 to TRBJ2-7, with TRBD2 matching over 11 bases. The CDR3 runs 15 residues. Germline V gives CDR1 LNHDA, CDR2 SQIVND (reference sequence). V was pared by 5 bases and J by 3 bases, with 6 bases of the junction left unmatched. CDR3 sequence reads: CASSLAGTSGYEQYF. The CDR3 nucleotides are TGTGCCAGTAGTCTCGCCGGGACTAGCGGCTACGAGCAGTACTTC.

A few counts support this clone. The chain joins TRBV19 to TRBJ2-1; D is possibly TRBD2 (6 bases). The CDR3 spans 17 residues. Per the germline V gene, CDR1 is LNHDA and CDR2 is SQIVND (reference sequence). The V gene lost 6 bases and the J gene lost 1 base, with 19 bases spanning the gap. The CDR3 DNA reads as TGTGCCAGTAGCCCGCTATTGGACTATCAGTCCTACAATGAGCAGTTCTTC. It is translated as CASSPLLDYQSYNEQFF.

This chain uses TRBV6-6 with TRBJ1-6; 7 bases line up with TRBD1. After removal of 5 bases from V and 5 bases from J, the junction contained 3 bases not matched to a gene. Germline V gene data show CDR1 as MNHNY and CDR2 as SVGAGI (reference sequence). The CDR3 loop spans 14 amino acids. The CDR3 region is CASSQTGNNSPLHF. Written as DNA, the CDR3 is TGTGCCAGCAGTCAGACAGGGAATAATTCACCCCTCCACTTT.

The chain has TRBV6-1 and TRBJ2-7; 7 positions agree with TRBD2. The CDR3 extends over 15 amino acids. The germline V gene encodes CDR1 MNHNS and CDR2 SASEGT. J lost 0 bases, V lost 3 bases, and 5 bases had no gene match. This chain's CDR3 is CASSDLGGSSYEQYF. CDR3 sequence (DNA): TGTGCCAGCAGTGACCTCGGGGGGAGCTCCTACGAGCAGTACTTC.

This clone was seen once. As DNA, the CDR3 is TGTGCCAGCAGCTCGCTGGCAGGGTTACTGAGTCAGGCTGAAGCTTTCTTT. Translation: CASSSLAGLLSQAEAFF. The J gene is TRBJ1-1, the V gene TRBV7-6, with D possibly TRBD1 on 5 matching bases. The V gene lost 4 bases and the J gene lost 6 bases, with 24 bases spanning the gap. The CDR3 extends over 17 amino acids. The germline V gene has CDR1 SGHVS and CDR2 FNYEAQ. Full variable domain (missing parts from reference TRBV7-6 and TRBJ1-1): GAGVSQSPRYKVTKRGQDVALRCDPISGHVSLYWYRQALGQGPEFLTYFNYEAQQDKSGLPNDRFSAERPEGSISTLTIQRTEQRDSAMYRCASSSLAGLLSQAEAFFGQGTRLTVV.

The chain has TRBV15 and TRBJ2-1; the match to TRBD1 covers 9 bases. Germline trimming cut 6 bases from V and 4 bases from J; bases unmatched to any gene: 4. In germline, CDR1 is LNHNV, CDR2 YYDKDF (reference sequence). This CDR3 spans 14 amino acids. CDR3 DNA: TGTGCCACCAGGATGGGACAGGGTTACAATGAGCAGTTCTTC. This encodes CATRMGQGYNEQFF.

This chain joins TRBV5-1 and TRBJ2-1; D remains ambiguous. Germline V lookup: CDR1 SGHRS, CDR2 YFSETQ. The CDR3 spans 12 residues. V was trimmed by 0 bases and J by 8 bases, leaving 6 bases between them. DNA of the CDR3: TGCGCCAGCAGCTTGGTACTTTATGAGCAGTTCTTC. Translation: CASSLVLYEQFF.

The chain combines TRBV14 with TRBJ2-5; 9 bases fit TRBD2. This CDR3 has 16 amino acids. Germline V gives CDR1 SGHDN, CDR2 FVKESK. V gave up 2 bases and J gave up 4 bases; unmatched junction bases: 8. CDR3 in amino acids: CASSQRLAGHGETQYF. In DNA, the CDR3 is TGTGCCAGCAGCCAAAGGCTAGCGGGGCACGGAGAGACCCAGTACTTC.

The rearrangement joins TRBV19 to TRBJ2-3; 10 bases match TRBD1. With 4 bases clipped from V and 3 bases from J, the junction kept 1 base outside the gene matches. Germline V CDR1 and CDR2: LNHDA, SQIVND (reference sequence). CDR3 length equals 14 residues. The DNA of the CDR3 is TGTGCCAGTAGTAAGGGACAGGGGACAGATACGCAGTATTTT. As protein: CASSKGQGTDTQYF.

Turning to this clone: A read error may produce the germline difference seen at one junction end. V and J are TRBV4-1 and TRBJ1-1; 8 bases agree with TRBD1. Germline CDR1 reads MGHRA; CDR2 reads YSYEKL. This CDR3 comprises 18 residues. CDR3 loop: CASSHLQGVRGGNTEVFF. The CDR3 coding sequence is TGCGCCAGCAGCCACCTACAGGGGGTAAGAGGTGGGAACACTGAAGTTTTCTTT.